The entry below describes one T cell receptor beta chain. This clone turned up a few times. Its antigen remains undetermined. No much larger clonotype is one base removed from it; base qualities were not supplied. Library preparation used the immunoSEQ multiplex PCR assay. The multiplex PCR relied on a mix of 60 forward primers for TCR Vbeta segments and 13 reverse primers for TCR Jbeta segments. The CDR3 region of rearranged TCR beta genes was amplified from genomic DNA by a multiplex PCR assay. On the Illumina HiSeq System, the amplified TCR beta libraries were sequenced as 87-base-pair reads. The study's own analysis went as follows. A later analysis tallied roughly 76 million unique TCR beta chains across the 600 to 700 repertoires, and about 12 million of those chains were shared by two or more donors. Raw reads were error-corrected and collapsed into unique sequences by a nearest-neighbor algorithm in which closely related sequences were merged to remove PCR and sequencing errors. CDR3 sequences were aligned to IMGT reference sequences to assign V, D and J gene segments. For a sequence to be retained, at least a six-nucleotide match to both a V gene segment and a J gene segment was required. A rearrangement counted as productive if the CDR3 had no stop codons and remained in frame with V and J, and every other rearrangement counted as non-productive. Following IMGT convention, CDR3 was defined as the stretch from the second conserved V-encoded cysteine up to the conserved J-encoded phenylalanine. The earlier analysis of roughly 590 of the donors excluded sequences that lacked an unambiguous match to a single V gene segment. An earlier analysis of some 500 of the donors classified V segments as functional when productive rearrangements were above 56.7% and as segregating when the standard deviation between donors was above 5%. A statistical classification framework was built for diagnosing cytomegalovirus status from the catalog of TCR beta chain sequences. In a later analysis, TCR nucleotide sequences were compared against IMGT/GENE-DB human TR gene sequences so that V and J genes could be assigned. The TCRdist pipeline was used in a later analysis to assign CDR3 sequences and most-parsimonious VDJ recombination scenarios. A later analysis defined each TCR beta chain by its CDR3 amino acid sequence plus V-gene family, and excluded reads lacking a unique V-gene family. As a way to deal with suspected cross-contamination and a sequencing artifact, a later analysis dropped roughly 620 nucleotide sequences that were highly shared and had low generation probability. For each public chain, a later analysis derived a clonal expansion index from normalized ranks of inferred template counts within each repertoire. In a later analysis, generation probabilities were computed using a VDJ recombination model fitted to out-of-frame rearrangements, and the results were checked against IGoR. A later analysis scored TCR-TCR, TCR-HLA and TCR-CMV co-occurrence with hypergeometric tests, applying a repertoire-size bias correction to TCR pairs. To estimate false discovery rates, a later analysis permuted the HLA or CMV assignments 20 times. In a later analysis, co-occurring TCRs were grouped using DBSCAN, and TCRdist sequence similarity was added for clustering within HLA-allele-positive subsets. Repertoires with fewer than 30,000 or more than 120,000 public chains, plus five repertoires with anomalous nucleotide sharing, were excluded from co-occurrence clustering. TCRdb retrieved this table from immuneACCESS and kept in-frame rearrangements only. Not all clones are present; in checked studies, unresolved V genes account for under half, and no reason is known for the remainder. V and J calls and clone size come straight from that table; D and trimming were deduced from the DNA. The sample table lists 150,000 to 200,000 clones, about 80% of them with a count of one. Of the sample, approximately 2% falls within the top ten clones.

This sample is part of a study of cytomegalovirus exposure and HLA in healthy donors (dated by TCRdb to 2016 to 2017). Broadly, across the study: An earlier analysis of 587 of the donors reported approximately 280 Gb of sequence data and around 100 million unique TCR beta sequences obtained from roughly 170 million T cells. An early release that covered some 640 HLA-typed donors contained about 300 gigabases of sequencing data and around 80 million unique TCR sequences. The genetic ancestry cluster associated with self-reported Caucasian donors included 80% to 90% of the 398 genotyped donors. The study was designed to test whether signatures of past pathogen exposure could be identified by cataloging public T cell receptors. The study profiled the T cell repertoires of about 640 subjects by immunosequencing and related them to cytomegalovirus serostatus. In addition to the first cohort of around 670 subjects, a separate validation cohort of 130 or so different subjects was used. To predict cytomegalovirus infection status, the study combined high-throughput TCR immunosequencing, statistical association of individual TCRs with disease status, and machine learning. In a later analysis, previously published TCR beta repertoires from roughly 710 donors were re-analyzed and high-resolution HLA genotyping was added so that TCR occurrence patterns could be studied. Rather than drawing on any new phenotypic data, the later analysis identified candidate immune exposures from TCR beta sequences and the way those sequences occurred across donors. An earlier analysis of several hundred of the donors applied high-throughput TCR beta sequencing to assess whether each TCR beta V gene segment acted as functional or pseudogenic. Alongside the repertoire data, information on donor age, sex, ethnicity and CMV serostatus was compiled. A later genetic analysis took genome-wide SNP genotypes for about 55% of the roughly 700 donors and used that subset as a discovery cohort. All discovery cohort repertoires had been generated using a single sequencing platform. HLA typing covered class I and class II loci at four-digit resolution. The number of typed donors differed by locus: roughly 629-630 for A, B, C, DRB1 and DQB1; approximately 530 for DQA1; approximately 600 for DPA1; and 450 to 480 for DPB1. Four or five DR-DQ haplotypes were handled as single units for association and clustering, since linkage in the cohort was strong. Among a few hundred genotyped donors of the cohort, an average of approximately 240,000 unique TCR beta nucleotide sequences were sequenced per donor, around a sixth of them non-productive. Overall study outcomes, separate from this receptor: Because the 87-base-pair reads could not distinguish some IMGT-functional V segments, including TRBV6-2 and TRBV6-3, those segments were excluded. In this cohort, only TCR beta chains were sequenced, and detectable features were limited by the absence of alpha or paired-chain data. CMV serostatus was the only immune exposure information available for the cohort. In an earlier analysis of around 600 of the donors, most TCR beta V segments were observed in productive rearrangements about 90% or about 30% of the time, broadly matching IMGT annotations. Correlated functional status among segregating V segments might be attributable to linkage disequilibrium, but an unknown experimental factor could not be ruled out. Because HLA typing was unavailable for some donors at each locus, only the typed subset was used in association tests. A later genetic analysis associated a missense DCLRE1C variant with V-gene and J-gene trimming of TCR beta chains, and an independent cohort replicated the association. The classifier was reported to diagnose cytomegalovirus status with high specificity and sensitivity in both the original cohort and the validation cohort. A further reported finding was that TCR beta sequences accurately predicted the HLA-A and HLA-B alleles for most subjects in the first cohort. In a later analysis, the rate of TCR association differed among HLA loci, with DRB1 alleles having the most associated TCRs and HLA-C alleles having the fewest. In a later analysis, several top co-occurrence clusters were reported to appear linked to parvovirus B19, influenza, CMV and Epstein-Barr virus. At a false discovery rate of 0.05, a later analysis linked around 17,000 TCR beta sequences to specific HLA alleles. Assigning TCR associations to individual alleles was difficult when HLA alleles, especially DR and DQ, strongly co-occurred. According to a later analysis, most CMV-associated TCR beta chains appeared to be HLA-restricted, and the HLA associations seemed to be driven largely by CMV exposure. The sequencing pipeline was judged likely to have produced a cluster of highly shared sequence variants as a technical artifact. In a later analysis, HLA-associated TCR beta chains showed more clonal expansion and lower generation probabilities than non-associated chains that were equally common. According to the authors, the approach could potentially be generalized to other disease states and immunological phenotypes. Three of the identified cytomegalovirus-associated TCR beta chains were confirmed in vitro to be specific for cytomegalovirus antigens. The earlier analysis of about 600 of the donors excluded 15 to 20 rarely observed V segments, including chromosome 9 orphons, because counts were too low. Presence/absence analyses assumed roughly uniform sequencing depth across donors, an assumption that may not hold. While some public TCRs were present in many individuals, most TCR sequences turned up only very rarely across donors. In the study, some 160 TCR beta chains were listed as associated with cytomegalovirus. A later genetic analysis reported fewer N-insertions in productive TCRs among donors in an Asian-associated ancestry cluster than the roughly 620-donor mean.

CDR1 SGHRS and CDR2 YFSETQ are derived from the germline V gene. The germline V and J ends show losses of 3 bases and 6 bases respectively, and no gene match explains 5 bases of the junction. Inclusive of the bounding cysteine and phenylalanine, the CDR3 is 15 residues long. Of the read, only the CDR3 DNA is kept; its 45 bases are in frame from base 1. The cohort consisted of 650 to 850 healthy bone marrow donors. At the time of sampling, all cohort members were nominally healthy, though unrecorded immune exposures were likely present. The donor was CMV seropositive and belonged to the group of 250 to 350 seropositive cohort members. A peripheral blood sample was provided by each donor, and peripheral blood mononuclear cells were used for TCR beta sequencing. The Qiagen DNeasy Blood Extraction Kit was used to extract genomic DNA from the blood cell samples.

The sequencing input was PBMCs. Recombination linked TRBV5-1 to TRBJ1-4, and 10 junctional nucleotides match TRBD1. This TCR was sampled from a woman aged 18-30 years in good health and CMV-seropositive. The CDR3 reads CASSSSGTGDEKLFF. The sequenced DNA: TGCGCCAGCAGCTCCTCCGGGACAGGGGATGAAAAACTGTTTTTT.